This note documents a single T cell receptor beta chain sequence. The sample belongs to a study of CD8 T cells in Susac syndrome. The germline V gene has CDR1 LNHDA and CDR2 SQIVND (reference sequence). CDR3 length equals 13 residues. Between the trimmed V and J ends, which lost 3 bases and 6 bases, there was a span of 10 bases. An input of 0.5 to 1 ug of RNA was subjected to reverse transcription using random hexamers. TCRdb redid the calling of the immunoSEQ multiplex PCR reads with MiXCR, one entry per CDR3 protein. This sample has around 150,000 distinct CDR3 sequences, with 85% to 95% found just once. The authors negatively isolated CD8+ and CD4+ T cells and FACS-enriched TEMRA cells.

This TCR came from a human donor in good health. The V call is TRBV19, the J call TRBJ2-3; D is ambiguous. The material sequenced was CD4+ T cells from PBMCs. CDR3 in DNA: TGTGCCAGTAGTATGTGGGTGGCGGATACGCAGTATTTT. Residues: CASSMWVADTQYF. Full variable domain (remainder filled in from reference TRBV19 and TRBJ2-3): DGGITQSPKYLFRKEGQNVTLSCEQNLNHDAMYWYRQDPGQGLRLIYYSQIVNDFQKGDIAEGYSVSREKKESFPLTVTSAQKNPTAFYLCASSMWVADTQYFGPGTRLTVL.